One and the same sample provided the 25 T cell receptor beta chains below, sequenced in a study of control samples from healthy donors and cancer patients. Profiling relied on immunoSEQ multiplex PCR, and the TCRdb table lists in-frame clones only, not all of them. The repertoire holds some 150,000 clones, with 96% as singletons. Material for sequencing was blood. The source is a woman in her thirties in good health.

The gene calls are TRBV6-5 and TRBJ1-2, with 9 bases aligning to TRBD1. The CDR3 extends over 14 amino acids. The V segment lost 6 bases and the J segment 8 bases; nucleotides outside the gene matches: 10. Germline lookup yields CDR1 MNHEY and CDR2 SVGAGI. CDR3 amino acids: CASRTGTGLFGYTF. The CDR3 DNA reads TGTGCCAGCAGAACAGGGACAGGGCTTTTCGGCTACACCTTC.

This rearrangement joins TRBV6-5 to TRBJ1-2; D ambiguous. This CDR3 contains 12 residues. Germline-derived CDR1 and CDR2 are MNHEY and SVGAGI. V was clipped by 7 bases and J by 2 bases, with 8 bases between them. CDR3 sequence: CASMQRNYGYTF. The CDR3 DNA reads TGTGCCAGCATGCAGAGAAACTATGGCTACACCTTC.

J is TRBJ2-1 and V is TRBV5-1; maybe TRBD2 (6 bases). Trimming cost V 0 bases and J 0 bases, with 10 bases left between them. CDR1 and CDR2 from the germline V gene are SGHRS and YFSETQ. CDR3 length: 16 residues. The CDR3 sequence is CASSLAGVFSYNEQFF. In nucleotides, the CDR3 is TGCGCCAGCAGCTTGGCGGGGGTCTTCTCCTACAATGAGCAGTTCTTC.

The chain links TRBV5-8 to TRBJ1-2; D is undetermined. Between the trimmed V and J ends, which lost 0 bases and 7 bases, there was a span of 10 bases. The length of the CDR3 is 13 residues. Germline CDR1 and CDR2: SGHTS and YDEGEE. CDR3 coding DNA: TGTGCCAGCAGCTTGGGGCATCCCCGTGGCTACACCTTC. Amino acid sequence: CASSLGHPRGYTF.

This chain links TRBV7-9 with TRBJ1-4, with D perhaps TRBD1 (6 bases). The CDR3 contains 15 residues. Germline V gene sequence: CDR1 SEHNR, CDR2 FQNEAQ (reference sequence). The ends were cut back, 1 base at V and 6 bases at J, with 12 bases in the middle. The CDR3 region has the DNA TGTGCCAGCAGCTTAGAACAGGGTATATATGAAAAACTGTTTTTT. Protein: CASSLEQGIYEKLFF.

The V call is TRBV6-5, the J call TRBJ2-7; D is undetermined. The V gene lost 8 bases and the J gene lost 1 base, with 9 bases spanning the gap. Germline values: CDR1 MNHEY, CDR2 SVGAGI. This CDR3 has 12 residues. In nucleotides, the CDR3 is TGTGCCAGCTATGACGGTTCCTACGAGCAGTACTTC. Its protein product is CASYDGSYEQYF.

This chain uses TRBV27 with TRBJ1-1, with 8 bases aligning to TRBD1. The CDR3 sequence is 12 residues long. In germline, CDR1 is MNHEY, CDR2 SMNVEV (reference sequence). For the CDR3, the DNA is TGTGTAGTCGGACAGGGCAGCCCTGAAGCTTTCTTT. Its translation is CVVGQGSPEAFF.

The rearrangement links TRBV5-5 to TRBJ1-2; TRBD1 might be the D (6 bases). Germline V gene lookup returns CDR1 SGHKS and CDR2 YYEKEE (reference sequence). V shed 0 bases and J shed 5 bases, with 14 bases lying between them. This CDR3 contains 15 residues. The CDR3 reads CASSLAAGAMYGYTF. The CDR3 bases are TGTGCCAGCAGCTTGGCCGCGGGGGCGATGTATGGCTACACCTTC. Full variable domain (outside the CDR3, taken from reference TRBV5-5 and TRBJ1-2): DAGVTQSPTHLIKTRGQQVTLRCSPISGHKSVSWYQQVLGQGPQFIFQYYEKEERGRGNFPDRFSARQFPNYSSELNVNALLLGDSALYLCASSLAAGAMYGYTFGSGTRLTVV.

The chain joins TRBV9 to TRBJ1-3; 9 bases line up with TRBD1. Germline-derived CDR1 and CDR2 are SGDLS and YYNGEE. The length of the CDR3 is 17 residues. The V gene end was trimmed by 4 bases and the J gene end by 2 bases; junction bases not matched to a gene: 10. This CDR3 is CASSTWTGALTGNTIYF. The DNA of the CDR3 is TGTGCCAGCAGCACCTGGACAGGGGCACTCACTGGAAACACCATATATTTT.

The V call is TRBV28, the J call TRBJ2-7, with 14 bases matching TRBD2. This CDR3 region has 16 residues. Looked up from germline, CDR1 is MDHEN and CDR2 is SYDVKM. V lost 6 bases and J lost 3; bases outside the gene matches: 7. The CDR3 nucleotides are TGTGCCAGCAGCCACCCGACTAGCGGGAGGGTCTACGAGCAGTACTTC. Encoded protein: CASSHPTSGRVYEQYF. The full variable domain, with the rest looked up from reference TRBV28 and TRBJ2-7, is DVKVTQSSRYLVKRTGEKVFLECVQDMDHENMFWYRQDPGLGLRLIYFSYDVKMKEKGDIPEGYSVSREKKERFSLILESASTNQTSMYLCASSHPTSGRVYEQYFGPGTRLTVT.

The rearrangement joins TRBV7-9 to TRBJ2-3, with TRBD2 matching 8 bases. With 1 base clipped from V and 9 bases from J, the junction kept 6 bases outside the gene matches. Germline CDR1 reads SEHNR; CDR2 reads FQNEAQ (reference sequence). The length of the CDR3 is 14 residues. CDR3 nucleotide sequence: TGTGCCAGCAGCTTAGGTAGCGGGGCGCCGACGCAGTATTTT. It translates to CASSLGSGAPTQYF.

This chain uses TRBV28 with TRBJ1-2; unclear D gene. This CDR3 contains 15 residues. With 2 bases removed from V and 2 bases from J, the gap between germline ends came to 12 bases. The germline gives CDR1 MDHEN, CDR2 SYDVKM. In nucleotides, the CDR3 is TGTGCCAGCAGTTTAACTCGGGGAAAAAACTATGGCTACACCTTC. This codes for CASSLTRGKNYGYTF.

The genes are TRBV5-1 and TRBJ2-3, with 14 bases lining up with TRBD2. Germline CDR1 and CDR2: SGHRS and YFSETQ. The CDR3 length is 16 residues. Trimming cost V 4 bases and J 5 bases; bases outside gene matches: 6. The CDR3 DNA reads as TGCGCCAGCAGCCTAGGGACTAGCGGGGGTGTAGATACGCAGTATTTT. The encoded protein is CASSLGTSGGVDTQYF.

This rearrangement joins TRBV30 to TRBJ1-5; TRBD1 matches 8 bases. Germline CDR1 GTSNPN, CDR2 SVGIG (reference sequence). The CDR3 is 14 residues long. The V gene end was trimmed by 3 bases and the J gene end by 7 bases; junction bases not matched to a gene: 8. The CDR3 here is CAWSAGGQGQPQHF. The CDR3 DNA follows: TGTGCCTGGAGCGCAGGGGGCCAAGGCCAGCCCCAGCATTTT. The variable domain in full, completed from reference TRBV30 and TRBJ1-5, reads SQTIHQWPATLVQPVGSPLSLECTVEGTSNPNLYWYRQAAGRGLQLLFYSVGIGQISSEVPQNLSASRPQDRQFILSSKKLLLSDSGFYLCAWSAGGQGQPQHFGDGTRLSIL.

The chain combines TRBV19 with TRBJ2-2; TRBD2 matches at 8 bases. The CDR3 runs 16 residues. Unmatched junction bases numbered 8, after V lost 3 bases and J lost 5 bases. The germline V gene has CDR1 LNHDA and CDR2 SQIVND (reference sequence). CDR3 DNA sequence: TGTGCCAGTAGTATGAGGAGCGGGAGACAAACCGGGGAGCTGTTTTTT. Translating it yields CASSMRSGRQTGELFF.

This chain links TRBV5-4 with TRBJ2-3; 9 nucleotides line up with TRBD1. Germline loops: CDR1 SGHNT, CDR2 YYREEE (reference sequence). V shed 6 bases and J 1 base; nucleotides not matched to a gene: 3. The CDR3 runs to 14 residues. The CDR3: CASTGQGRTDTQYF. The CDR3 nucleotides read TGTGCCAGCACCGGACAGGGGCGCACAGATACGCAGTATTTT.

This chain links TRBV9 with TRBJ2-1; D assignment may be TRBD1 or TRBD2 (5 bases each). V lost 4 bases to trimming and J lost 7 bases, with 18 bases between them. Germline V gene data show CDR1 as SGDLS and CDR2 as YYNGEE. This CDR3 region has 15 residues. Here the CDR3 DNA reads TGTGCCAGCAGCCCCTACCCCGGGGCGCAGAATGAGCAGTTCTTC. This sequence encodes CASSPYPGAQNEQFF.

In its sample, this clone was seen once. This chain links TRBV24-1 with TRBJ2-1; TRBD2 matches 8 bases. This CDR3 comprises 17 residues. Trimming cost V 4 bases and J 7 bases; bases outside gene matches: 14. CDR1 and CDR2 from the germline V gene are KGHDR and SFDVKD. This chain's CDR3 is CATSDPRGRRGINEQFF. As DNA, the CDR3 is TGTGCCACCAGTGACCCGCGCGGGAGGAGAGGGATTAATGAGCAGTTCTTC.

V usage is TRBV4-1 and J usage is TRBJ2-7, with TRBD2 matching over 7 bases. Germline CDR1 is MGHRA and CDR2 is YSYEKL. CDR3 length: 13 amino acids. The J segment lost 5 bases and the V segment lost 4 bases, leaving 5 bases of the junction unmatched. CDR3 DNA: TGCGCCAGCAGCCGCTTCAGCGGGAACGAGCAGTACTTC. Protein sequence: CASSRFSGNEQYF.

V is TRBV28 and J is TRBJ1-1; D is uncertain. The CDR3 loop spans 14 amino acids. The V gene's germline CDR1 is MDHEN and CDR2 SYDVKM. V lost 7 bases, J lost 11 bases, and 23 bases lay in between. CDR3 DNA sequence: TGTGCCAGCACCGACGGGCGGCTAAGGACGGCCGCTTTCTTT. Translation gives CASTDGRLRTAAFF.

This chain connects TRBV19 to TRBJ2-1, with 10 bases aligning to TRBD2. V lost 2 bases and J lost 3; bases outside the gene matches: 10. The CDR3 length is 18 residues. Germline lookup yields CDR1 LNHDA and CDR2 SQIVND (reference sequence). The CDR3 sequence is CASSILRVAGGGYNEQFF. The CDR3 nucleotides read TGTGCCAGTAGTATATTACGTGTAGCGGGAGGTGGCTACAATGAGCAGTTCTTC. The full variable domain, with the rest looked up from reference TRBV19 and TRBJ2-1, is DGGITQSPKYLFRKEGQNVTLSCEQNLNHDAMYWYRQDPGQGLRLIYYSQIVNDFQKGDIAEGYSVSREKKESFPLTVTSAQKNPTAFYLCASSILRVAGGGYNEQFFGPGTRLTVL.

The chain employs TRBV3-1 (or the pseudogene TRBV3-2) and TRBJ2-7, with 8 nucleotides matching TRBD2. J was trimmed by 7 bases and V by 5 bases; bases with no gene match: 4. Germline CDR1 is LGHDT and CDR2 is YNNKEL (reference sequence). The CDR3 loop spans 12 amino acids. CDR3 loop: CASSSGGREQYF. CDR3 DNA: TGTGCCAGCAGCAGCGGGGGTCGAGAGCAGTACTTC.

CDR3 amino acids: CSVEFLAGNEQFF. CDR3 DNA: TGCAGCGTTGAGTTTCTAGCTGGGAATGAGCAGTTCTTC. This rearrangement joins TRBV29-1 to TRBJ2-1; TRBD2 is a possible D gene (5 bases). CDR1 SQVTM and CDR2 ANQGSEA come from the germline V gene. Trimming took off 3 bases at V and 7 bases at J, with 13 bases between the two ends. This CDR3 contains 13 residues.

The rearrangement uses TRBV9 and TRBJ2-7; D might be TRBD1 or TRBD2, each matching 5 bases. In germline, CDR1 is SGDLS, CDR2 YYNGEE. The CDR3 is 15 residues long. Trimming removed 4 bases at V and 4 bases at J, with 18 bases between. The CDR3: CASSPGAGYYYEQYF. The CDR3 DNA reads TGTGCCAGCAGCCCCGGGGCAGGGTACTATTACGAGCAGTACTTC.

This clone was seen just once. This CDR3 is CASSSGTGVEQYF. CDR3 in DNA: TGTGCCAGCAGTTCCGGGACAGGGGTAGAGCAGTACTTC. This chain connects TRBV5-6 to TRBJ2-7; TRBD1 aligns across 10 bases. From germline, CDR1 is SGHDT and CDR2 YYEEEE. The CDR3 consists of 13 residues. J gave up 7 bases and V 5 bases, and 6 bases lay outside the gene matches.